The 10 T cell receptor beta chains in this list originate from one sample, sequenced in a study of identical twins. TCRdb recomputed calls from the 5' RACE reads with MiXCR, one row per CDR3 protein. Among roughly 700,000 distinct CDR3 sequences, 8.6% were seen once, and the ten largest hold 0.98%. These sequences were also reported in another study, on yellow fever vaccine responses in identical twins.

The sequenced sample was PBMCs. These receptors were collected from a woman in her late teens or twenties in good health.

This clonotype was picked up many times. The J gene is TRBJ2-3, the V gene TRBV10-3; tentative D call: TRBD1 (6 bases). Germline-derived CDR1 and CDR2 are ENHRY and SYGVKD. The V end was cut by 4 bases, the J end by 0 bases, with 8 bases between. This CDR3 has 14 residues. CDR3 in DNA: TGTGCCATCAGTGGCGGACAGAGCACAGATACGCAGTATTTT. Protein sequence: CAISGGQSTDTQYF.

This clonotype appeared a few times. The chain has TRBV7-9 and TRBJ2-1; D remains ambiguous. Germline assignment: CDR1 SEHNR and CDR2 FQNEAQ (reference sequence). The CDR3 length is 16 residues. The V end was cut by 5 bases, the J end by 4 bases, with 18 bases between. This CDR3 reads CASSAYRLDFYNEQFF. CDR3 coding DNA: TGTGCCAGCAGCGCCTACCGGTTAGACTTTTACAATGAGCAGTTCTTC.

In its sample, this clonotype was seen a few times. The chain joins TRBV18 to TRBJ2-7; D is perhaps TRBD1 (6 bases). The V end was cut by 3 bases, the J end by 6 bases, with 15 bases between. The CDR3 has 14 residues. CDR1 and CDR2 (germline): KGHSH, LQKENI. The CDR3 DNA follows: TGTGCCAGCTCACCGATAACAGGGTCGTCCGAGCAGTACTTC. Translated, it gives CASSPITGSSEQYF. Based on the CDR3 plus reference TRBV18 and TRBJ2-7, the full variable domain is NAGVMQNPRHLVRRRGQEARLRCSPMKGHSHVYWYRQLPEEGLKFMVYLQKENIIDESGMPKERFSAEFPKEGPSILRIQQVVRGDSAAYFCASSPITGSSEQYFGPGTRLTVT.

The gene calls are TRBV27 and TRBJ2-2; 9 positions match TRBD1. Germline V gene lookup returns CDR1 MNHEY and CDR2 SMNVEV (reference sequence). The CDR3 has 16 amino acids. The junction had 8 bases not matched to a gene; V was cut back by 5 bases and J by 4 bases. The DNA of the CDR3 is TGTGCCAGCAGTAGCCGGGACAGGGTGGCCACCGGGGAGCTGTTTTTT. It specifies CASSSRDRVATGELFF.

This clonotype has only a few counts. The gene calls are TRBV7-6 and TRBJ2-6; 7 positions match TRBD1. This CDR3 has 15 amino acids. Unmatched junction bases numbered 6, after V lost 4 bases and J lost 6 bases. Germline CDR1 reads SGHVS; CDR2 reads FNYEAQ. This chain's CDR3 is CASSSQGNKANVLTF. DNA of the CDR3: TGTGCCAGCAGCTCACAGGGGAATAAGGCCAACGTCCTGACTTTC.

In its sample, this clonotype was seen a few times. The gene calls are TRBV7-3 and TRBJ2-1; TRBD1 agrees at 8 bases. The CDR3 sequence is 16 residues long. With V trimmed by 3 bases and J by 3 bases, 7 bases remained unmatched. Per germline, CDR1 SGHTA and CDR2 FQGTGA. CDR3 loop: CASSFPGQDIYNEQFF. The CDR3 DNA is TGTGCCAGCAGCTTCCCGGGACAGGATATCTACAATGAGCAGTTCTTC.

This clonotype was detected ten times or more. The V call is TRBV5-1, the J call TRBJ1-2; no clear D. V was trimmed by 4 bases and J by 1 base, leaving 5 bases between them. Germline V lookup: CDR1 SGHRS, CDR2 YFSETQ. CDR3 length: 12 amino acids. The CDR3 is CASSVGNYGYTF. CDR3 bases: TGCGCCAGCAGCGTGGGTAACTATGGCTACACCTTC.

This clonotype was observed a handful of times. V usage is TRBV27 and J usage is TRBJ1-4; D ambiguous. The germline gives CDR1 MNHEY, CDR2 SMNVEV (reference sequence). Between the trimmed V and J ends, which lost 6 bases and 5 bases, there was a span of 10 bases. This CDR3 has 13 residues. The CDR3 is CASRILNNEKLFF. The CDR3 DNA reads TGTGCCAGCAGGATTTTGAACAATGAAAAACTGTTTTTT.

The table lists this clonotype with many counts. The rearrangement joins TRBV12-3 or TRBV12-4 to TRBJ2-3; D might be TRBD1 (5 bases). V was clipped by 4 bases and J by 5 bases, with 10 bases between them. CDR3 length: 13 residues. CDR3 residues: CASSSRAEDTQYF. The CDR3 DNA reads TGTGCCAGCAGTTCCAGGGCCGAAGATACGCAGTATTTT.

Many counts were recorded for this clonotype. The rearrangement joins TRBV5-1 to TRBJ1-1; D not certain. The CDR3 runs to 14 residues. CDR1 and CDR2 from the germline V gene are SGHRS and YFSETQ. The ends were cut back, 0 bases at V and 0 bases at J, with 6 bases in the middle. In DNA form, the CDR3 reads TGCGCCAGCAGCTTGGGAGGGTTGAACACTGAAGCTTTCTTT. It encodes CASSLGGLNTEAFF.